Below are 28 T cell receptor beta chains sequenced from a single sample in a study of blood T cell repertoires in COVID-19. Generated by immunoSEQ multiplex PCR, the TCRdb table keeps only in-frame clones and is missing some. The profile shows a few hundred thousand clones, roughly 89% of them singletons. The specimen was PBMCs or T cells enriched from blood (not recorded which). All receptors derive from a man younger than 35 with acute COVID-19.

The V gene is TRBV4-2, the J gene TRBJ2-1; D may be TRBD2 (5 bases). Germline-derived CDR1 and CDR2 are LGHNA and YNFKEQ. Deletions cut 0 bases from V and 12 bases from J, with 12 bases between. This CDR3 spans 13 amino acids. The CDR3: CASSQELGRWQFF. The DNA of the CDR3 is TGTGCCAGCAGCCAAGAACTAGGGAGATGGCAGTTCTTC.

This chain joins TRBV11-3 and TRBJ2-1; maybe TRBD2 (5 bases). V lost 0 bases, J lost 6 bases, and 18 bases lay in between. Germline V gene data show CDR1 as SGHNT and CDR2 as YENEEA. This CDR3 contains 17 residues. The CDR3 nucleotides are TGTGCCAGCAGCTTAGATCCTGAGGGTGGAAGTTGCAATGAGCAGTTCTTC. Translated, it gives CASSLDPEGGSCNEQFF.

This sequence joins TRBV27 and TRBJ2-5; the D gene is possibly TRBD1 (6 bases). Looked up from germline, CDR1 is MNHEY and CDR2 is SMNVEV (reference sequence). Trimming stripped 0 bases from V and 7 bases from J, with 9 bases between. The CDR3 runs to 13 residues. This CDR3 is CASSLSQGSTQYF. The CDR3 DNA follows: TGTGCCAGCAGTTTATCACAGGGCTCGACCCAGTACTTC.

The rearrangement uses TRBV3-1 (or the pseudogene TRBV3-2) and TRBJ2-4; 8 bases match TRBD2. CDR1 is LGHDT and CDR2 is YNNKEL in the germline V gene (reference sequence). With 1 base clipped from V and 6 bases from J, the junction kept 11 bases outside the gene matches. The CDR3 extends over 17 amino acids. The CDR3 sequence: CASSQVGSGRHPNIQYF. As DNA, the CDR3 is TGTGCCAGCAGCCAAGTTGGGAGCGGGAGACACCCAAACATTCAGTACTTC.

This clone has at least ten counts. The chain employs TRBV3-1 (or the pseudogene TRBV3-2) and TRBJ2-7, with 8 bases fitting TRBD2. Germline trimming cut 0 bases from V and 2 bases from J; bases unmatched to any gene: 6. CDR1 is LGHDT and CDR2 is YNNKEL in the germline V gene (reference sequence). This CDR3 spans 16 amino acids. The CDR3 nucleotides read TGTGCCAGCAGCCAAGATTTGCGGGAGGTCCCCTACGAGCAGTACTTC. It is translated as CASSQDLREVPYEQYF.

The chain links TRBV27 to TRBJ2-3; the D is unclear. Germline lookup yields CDR1 MNHEY and CDR2 SMNVEV (reference sequence). Trimming removed 2 bases from V and 1 base from J, with 4 bases in between. This CDR3 region has 13 residues. CDR3 amino acids: CASSLIGTDTQYF. The CDR3 coding sequence is TGTGCCAGCAGTTTAATCGGCACAGATACGCAGTATTTT.

The chain uses TRBV7-2 and TRBJ1-5, with a possible D match to TRBD1 (6 bases). Germline lookup yields CDR1 SGHTA and CDR2 FQGNSA. Trimming shortened V by 1 base and J by 6 bases, and 10 bases separated the two germline ends. The CDR3 length is 14 residues. CDR3 bases: TGTGCCAGCAGCTTAGACAGGGTGGCTCAGCCCCAGCATTTT. Translation: CASSLDRVAQPQHF.

The J gene is TRBJ1-1, the V gene TRBV11-3; D call uncertain. The V gene lost 5 bases and the J gene lost 5 bases, with 15 bases spanning the gap. The CDR3 spans 14 residues. Germline assignment: CDR1 SGHNT and CDR2 YENEEA. The CDR3 here is CASSPGGKDTEAFF. The CDR3 coding sequence is TGTGCCAGCAGCCCGGGAGGGAAGGATACTGAAGCTTTCTTT.

The count of this clone is one. The CDR3: CASSLSGGIGLKLAGVADTQYF. The CDR3 region has the DNA TGCGCCAGCAGCCTGAGCGGGGGAATCGGCCTTAAACTAGCGGGAGTGGCAGATACGCAGTATTTT. This chain links TRBV4-3 with TRBJ2-3; TRBD2 matches 11 bases. The germline V gene has CDR1 LGHNA and CDR2 YSLEER. This CDR3 is 22 amino acids long. J gave up 4 bases and V 4 bases, and 25 bases lay outside the gene matches.

V and J are TRBV6-2 or TRBV6-3 and TRBJ2-7; TRBD1 aligns across 8 bases. V trimming: 2 bases; J trimming: 3 bases; junction bases outside the gene matches: 6. The germline V gene encodes CDR1 MNHEY and CDR2 SVGEGT. The CDR3 covers 15 residues. The CDR3 region is CASSYGGTGLYEQYF. CDR3 nucleotide sequence: TGTGCCAGCAGTTACGGCGGGACAGGCCTCTACGAGCAGTACTTC.

The V gene is TRBV25-1, the J gene TRBJ2-7, with 7 positions matching TRBD1. The CDR3 covers 15 residues. After removal of 3 bases from V and 1 base from J, the junction contained 6 bases not matched to a gene. Germline assignment: CDR1 MGHDK and CDR2 SYGVNS. CDR3 DNA: TGTGCCAGCAGTGATAGGGACAGCCAATCCTACGAGCAGTACTTC. Protein sequence: CASSDRDSQSYEQYF.

The CDR3 here is CASITGGDTEAFF. The CDR3 DNA is TGTGCCAGTATAACAGGGGGGGACACTGAAGCTTTCTTT. This chain links TRBV6-5 with TRBJ1-1; 8 bases line up with TRBD1. V trimming: 9 bases; J trimming: 3 bases; junction bases outside the gene matches: 6. CDR1 is MNHEY, CDR2 SVGAGI, per germline. The CDR3 runs to 13 residues.

This chain links TRBV4-1 with TRBJ2-7; unclear D gene. CDR1 is MGHRA and CDR2 is YSYEKL in the germline V gene. The length of the CDR3 is 11 residues. Trimming pared 5 bases from V and 3 bases from J, leaving 5 bases between. CDR3 nucleotide sequence: TGCGCCAGCAGCTCCTACTACGAGCAGTACTTC. Residues: CASSSYYEQYF.

Only a few counts were recorded for this clone. The chain couples TRBV27 to TRBJ1-1; D possibly corresponds to TRBD1 (6 bases). The V end was cut by 3 bases, the J end by 0 bases, with 14 bases between. Germline CDR1 is MNHEY and CDR2 is SMNVEV (reference sequence). The length of the CDR3 is 16 residues. The CDR3 coding sequence is TGTGCCAGCAGTTTTTTTGGGGGCGGCATGAACACTGAAGCTTTCTTT. It codes for CASSFFGGGMNTEAFF.

The J gene is TRBJ2-3, the V gene TRBV3-1 (or the pseudogene TRBV3-2); D is ambiguous. Germline V gene data show CDR1 as LGHDT and CDR2 as YNNKEL (reference sequence). The CDR3 is made up of 15 amino acids. With 4 bases removed from V and 4 bases from J, the gap between germline ends came to 15 bases. The CDR3 here is CASSLSGPAADTQYF. The DNA of the CDR3 is TGTGCCAGCAGCCTATCTGGTCCCGCGGCAGATACGCAGTATTTT.

V usage is TRBV19 and J usage is TRBJ2-4, with a tentative D call TRBD2 (6 bases). Germline values: CDR1 LNHDA, CDR2 SQIVND (reference sequence). Deletions cut 7 bases from V and 8 bases from J, with 15 bases between. This CDR3 region has 13 residues. Here the CDR3 DNA reads TGTGCCAGTACCATAGGAGGGAGAGACATTCAGTACTTC. Protein: CASTIGGRDIQYF.

The chain's CDR3 is CASSPTWSDQETQYF. Written as DNA, the CDR3 is TGTGCCAGCAGCCCCACGTGGAGCGATCAAGAGACCCAGTACTTC. The chain links TRBV9 to TRBJ2-5; D is ambiguous. Trimming stripped 4 bases from V and 2 bases from J, with 15 bases between. Germline V gene lookup returns CDR1 SGDLS and CDR2 YYNGEE. There are 15 residues in the CDR3.

In this sample, this clone turned up a few times. This chain connects TRBV27 to TRBJ1-1; no firm D call. V was shortened by 6 bases and J by 5 bases, with 7 bases between the two germline ends. This CDR3 contains 11 residues. CDR1 MNHEY and CDR2 SMNVEV come from the germline V gene (reference sequence). In DNA, the CDR3 is TGTGCCAGCAGCGGAGGGACTGAAGCTTTCTTT. Translation gives CASSGGTEAFF.

In its sample, this clone was seen once. The chain couples TRBV18 to TRBJ1-2; 8 bases are a match to TRBD1. V trimming: 3 bases; J trimming: 3 bases; junction bases outside the gene matches: 6. The CDR3 is 15 amino acids. Germline lookup yields CDR1 KGHSH and CDR2 LQKENI. In DNA form, the CDR3 reads TGTGCCAGCTCACCTGGACAGGGCGTATACTATGGCTACACCTTC. The encoded protein is CASSPGQGVYYGYTF.

The chain couples TRBV10-3 to TRBJ1-1; D is perhaps TRBD1 (5 bases). CDR3 size: 13 residues. Trimming stripped 10 bases from V and 2 bases from J, with 14 bases between. CDR1 and CDR2 (germline): ENHRY, SYGVKD. The CDR3 sequence is CATGGVDNTEAFF. The CDR3 DNA reads TGTGCCACTGGGGGGGTGGACAACACTGAAGCTTTCTTT.

V gene TRBV6-5 combines with J gene TRBJ2-3, with D unclear. Germline V lookup: CDR1 MNHEY, CDR2 SVGAGI. The CDR3 is made up of 15 amino acids. Trimming stripped 0 bases from V and 5 bases from J, with 12 bases between. Here the CDR3 reads CASSYSRNVLDTQYF. The CDR3 coding sequence is TGTGCCAGCAGTTACTCGCGGAACGTTTTAGATACGCAGTATTTT.

This rearrangement joins TRBV3-1 (or the pseudogene TRBV3-2) to TRBJ1-6; D not resolved. V lost 4 bases, J lost 7 bases, and 11 bases lay in between. Germline V gene sequence: CDR1 LGHDT, CDR2 YNNKEL (reference sequence). The CDR3 contains 14 residues. CDR3 in DNA: TGTGCCAGCAGCCTAGGCACTAAGAATTCACCCCTCCACTTT. It yields the protein CASSLGTKNSPLHF.

The V and J genes are TRBV19 and TRBJ2-1; 10 nucleotides agree with TRBD2. The CDR3 has 17 amino acids. Trimming cost V 4 bases and J 0 bases; bases outside gene matches: 6. Germline V gene lookup returns CDR1 LNHDA and CDR2 SQIVND (reference sequence). CDR3 residues: CASSTTLAGDSYNEQFF. The CDR3 DNA reads TGTGCCAGTAGTACCACCCTAGCGGGGGACTCCTACAATGAGCAGTTCTTC.

CDR3 nucleotides: TGTGCCAGTAGTATGACTAGCGGGACGGTTCGGGAGCAGTACTTC. Protein: CASSMTSGTVREQYF. The V call is TRBV19, the J call TRBJ2-7; 11 nucleotides agree with TRBD2. The CDR3 is 15 amino acids. The V and J ends lost 3 bases and 7 bases, in that order; junction bases with no gene match: 8. Germline V gene lookup returns CDR1 LNHDA and CDR2 SQIVND (reference sequence).

The chain couples TRBV4-1 to TRBJ2-2, with D perhaps TRBD2 (6 bases). The ends were cut back, 3 bases at V and 0 bases at J, with 14 bases in the middle. Germline V gives CDR1 MGHRA, CDR2 YSYEKL. The CDR3 is 17 residues long. The CDR3 DNA reads as TGCGCCAGCAGCCACCACCTGGGCGGGACGAACACCGGGGAGCTGTTTTTT. Translated, it gives CASSHHLGGTNTGELFF.

The chain employs TRBV5-1 and TRBJ2-2, with D tentatively TRBD2 (6 bases). Looked up from germline, CDR1 is SGHRS and CDR2 is YFSETQ. The CDR3 consists of 15 residues. Trimming stripped 4 bases from V and 2 bases from J, with 12 bases between. The CDR3 DNA sequence: TGCGCCAGCAGCACGGGACTGGGAAACACCGGGGAGCTGTTTTTT. It translates to CASSTGLGNTGELFF.

This sequence joins TRBV2 and TRBJ2-3, with D possibly being TRBD2 (5 bases). CDR3 length equals 15 residues. V gave up 1 base and J gave up 4 bases, with 12 bases separating them. Looked up from germline, CDR1 is SNHLY and CDR2 is FYNNEI. CDR3 nucleotide sequence: TGTGCCAGCAGTGAAGGAGCTAGCCAGGCAGATACGCAGTATTTT. Its protein product is CASSEGASQADTQYF.

V is TRBV6-1 and J is TRBJ1-3; D is unresolved. Germline V CDR1 and CDR2: MNHNS, SASEGT. The ends were cut back, 2 bases at V and 0 bases at J, with 8 bases in the middle. The CDR3 length is 15 residues. The CDR3 bases are TGTGCCAGCAGTGAAACTGCTTACTCTGGAAACACCATATATTTT. This sequence encodes CASSETAYSGNTIYF.